This passage covers 16 T cell receptor beta chains from one sample sequenced in a study of CD8+CD57+ T cells in acquired aplastic anemia. For sequencing, patients were chosen who had shown expansion of CD8+CD57+ cells by flow cytometry. The study profiled TCR beta VDJ and CDR3 using genomic DNA as template. TCRdb redid the calling of the reads with MiXCR, one entry per CDR3 protein. The sample carries around 250,000 distinct CDR3 sequences, 82% recorded once. Sequenced input: sorted CD4+, CD8+, or CD8+CD57+ T cells (not recorded which) from PBMCs. The source is a human donor with aplastic anemia.

V usage is TRBV7-8 and J usage is TRBJ2-5, with 8 positions matching TRBD2. Germline assignment: CDR1 SGHVS and CDR2 FQNEAQ. This CDR3 contains 15 residues. With 5 bases clipped from V and 10 bases from J, the junction kept 15 bases outside the gene matches. The CDR3, as DNA: TGTGCCAGCAGCATTGCGGGGGGTCCCCATACGCACCAGTACTTC. Its protein is CASSIAGGPHTHQYF.

This clonotype was seen a handful of times. The chain carries TRBV10-3 and TRBJ2-7, with D unclear. The CDR3 totals 13 residues. Trimming took off 5 bases at V and 0 bases at J, with 8 bases between the two ends. Looked up from germline, CDR1 is ENHRY and CDR2 is SYGVKD. CDR3 amino acids: CAISRGSSYEQYF. As DNA, the CDR3 is TGTGCCATCAGTAGAGGCAGCTCCTACGAGCAGTACTTC.

The chain has TRBV19 and TRBJ2-1; D is possibly TRBD1 or TRBD2 (6 bases each). Germline-derived CDR1 and CDR2 are LNHDA and SQIVND (reference sequence). Trimming stripped 3 bases from V and 8 bases from J, with 17 bases between. This CDR3 is 15 amino acids long. In DNA form, the CDR3 reads TGTGCCAGTAGTATGGCTAGGGGGGCCTATGATGAGCAGTTCTTC. This gives the protein CASSMARGAYDEQFF.

As regards this clonotype: A read error may produce the germline difference seen at one junction end. The V gene is TRBV7-3, the J gene TRBJ2-1; D not certain. CDR1 is SGHTA and CDR2 is FQGTGA in the germline V gene. The CDR3 spans 13 residues. The CDR3 protein is CASSEGRSNEQLF. In DNA, the CDR3 is TGTGCCAGCAGTGAAGGCAGGAGCAATGAGCAGCTCTTC.

Comment on this clonotype: This is likely a read error, given that the CDR3 carries no conserved phenylalanine or tryptophan at its end. No DNA is shown, since the ends of the CDR3 on it are uncertain; the CDR3 is the one TCRdb lists. This chain links TRBV9 with TRBJ2-3; TRBD2, as called in the table, went unchecked against the DNA. Including both end residues, the CDR3 is 12 amino acids long. Germline V lookup: CDR1 SGDLS, CDR2 YYNGEE. The CDR3 is CASSVGADFSYY.

This clonotype was counted once. The final CDR3 position lacks the conserved phenylalanine or tryptophan, pointing to a likely read error. The limits of the CDR3 on the DNA are not certain, so only TCRdb's listed CDR3 is given. The CDR3 is CATSEQDWTDTQYFGP. The chain combines TRBV2 with TRBJ1-2; the table's D call of TRBD1 was not tested on the DNA. The CDR3 has 16 amino acids, counting both end residues. Looked up from germline, CDR1 is SNHLY and CDR2 is FYNNEI.

The CDR3 bases are TGTGCCAGCAGCCCACGGGCCGGGACGGGCACCGGGGAGCTGTTTTTT. It codes for CASSPRAGTGTGELFF. The rearrangement joins TRBV7-3 to TRBJ2-2, with D possibly called TRBD1 or TRBD2 (5 bases each). Germline lookup yields CDR1 SGHTA and CDR2 FQGTGA. The length of the CDR3 is 16 residues. V lost 5 bases to trimming and J lost 4 bases, with 17 bases between them.

Comment on this clonotype: A junction boundary mismatches the germline segment, possibly from a read error. The chain recombines TRBV15 with TRBJ2-6; D is possibly TRBD1 (7 bases). The CDR3 consists of 15 residues. Per the germline V gene, CDR1 is LNHNV and CDR2 is YYDKDF (reference sequence). The CDR3: CASSRGDAGANVLTF. In nucleotides, the CDR3 is TGTGCCAGCAGCAGGGGGGACGCTGGGGCCAACGTCCTGACTTTC.

Remarks on this clonotype: Relative to the germline gene, one junction end is altered; a read error may explain this. The chain employs TRBV4-2 and TRBJ2-1; D is unclear. In germline, CDR1 is LGHNA, CDR2 YNFKEQ. The CDR3 totals 13 residues. CDR3 sequence: CASSQGLSGSLSF. CDR3 sequence (DNA): TGTGCCAGCAGCCAGGGTTTGTCTGGAAGTCTGTCCTTC.

The V and J genes are TRBV7-9 and TRBJ1-1; a weak D match, TRBD1 (6 bases). This CDR3 has 15 residues. Trimming stripped 11 bases from V and 1 base from J, with 20 bases between. CDR1 is SEHNR, CDR2 FQNEAQ, per germline (reference sequence). This CDR3 is CAYGLDLTGNTEAFF. The CDR3 DNA follows: TGTGCCTACGGCTTAGATCTGACAGGGAACACTGAAGCTTTCTTT.

To note about this clonotype: Given the absence of the conserved phenylalanine or tryptophan at the CDR3 end, a read error is likely. Because the CDR3's place on the DNA is in doubt, the DNA is left out and the CDR3 is given as listed by TCRdb. This rearrangement joins TRBV7-8 to TRBJ2-1; the D call TRBD2 from the table was never checked on the DNA. The length of the CDR3 is 13 amino acids, counting both ends. Germline CDR1 SGHVS, CDR2 FQNEAQ. The CDR3 loop is CASSSGLATDKQY.

The V and J genes are TRBV11-1 and TRBJ2-1; 7 nucleotides agree with TRBD1. V was clipped by 1 base and J by 15 bases; unmatched bases: 15. In germline, CDR1 is SGHAT, CDR2 FQDESV (reference sequence). This CDR3 region has 15 residues. The CDR3 here is CASSLGDRPTSSTFF. The CDR3 bases are TGTGCCAGCAGCTTAGGGGACAGACCTACGAGCAGTACGTTCTTC. The full variable domain, rest sourced from reference TRBV11-1 and TRBJ2-1, is EAEVAQSPRYKITEKSQAVAFWCDPISGHATLYWYRQILGQGPELLVQFQDESVVDDSQLPKDRFSAERLKGVDSTLKIQPAELGDSAMYLCASSLGDRPTSSTFFGPGTRLTVL.

This clonotype was detected a few times. At one of its ends the junction is not consistent with the germline gene, which may arise from a read error. The CDR3 loop is CASSLGEGVGGSPLHF. The CDR3 coding sequence is TGTGCCAGCAGTTTGGGGGAGGGAGTGGGTGGGTCACCCCTCCACTTT. V gene TRBV5-6 combines with J gene TRBJ1-6, with D possibly matching TRBD1 (5 bases). Germline V lookup: CDR1 SGHDT, CDR2 YYEEEE. The length of the CDR3 is 16 residues.

The genes are TRBV7-3 and TRBJ2-1; 9 bases agree with TRBD2. Looked up from germline, CDR1 is SGHTA and CDR2 is FQGTGA. Trimming removed 6 bases from V and 8 bases from J; junction bases left unmatched: 14. This CDR3 has 16 residues. DNA of the CDR3: TGTGCCAGCAGTTCTAGCGGGACTAGTTCCATGGATGAGCAGTTCTTC. Its translation is CASSSSGTSSMDEQFF.

Comments on this clonotype: The junction shows a germline mismatch at one end, possibly a read error. The chain couples TRBV9 to TRBJ1-6; D is possibly TRBD1 (5 bases). This CDR3 is built from 14 residues. CDR1 and CDR2 (germline): SGDLS, YYNGEE. Written as DNA, the CDR3 is TGTGCCAGCAGCGGAGAAGGGGACCCGACGGATGGCTACTTT. It codes for CASSGEGDPTDGYF.

Note on this clonotype: The conserved final phenylalanine or tryptophan is absent from the CDR3, which likely points to a read error. The DNA is omitted, as the CDR3 cannot be located on it reliably, and the CDR3 follows TCRdb's listing. This sequence joins TRBV7-9 and TRBJ2-3; TRBD1, the D gene given by the table, was not confirmed from the DNA. The CDR3 extends over 13 residues, inclusive of both ends. The germline gives CDR1 SEHNR, CDR2 FQNEAQ (reference sequence). CDR3 sequence reads: CASSDGQGNNQPL.